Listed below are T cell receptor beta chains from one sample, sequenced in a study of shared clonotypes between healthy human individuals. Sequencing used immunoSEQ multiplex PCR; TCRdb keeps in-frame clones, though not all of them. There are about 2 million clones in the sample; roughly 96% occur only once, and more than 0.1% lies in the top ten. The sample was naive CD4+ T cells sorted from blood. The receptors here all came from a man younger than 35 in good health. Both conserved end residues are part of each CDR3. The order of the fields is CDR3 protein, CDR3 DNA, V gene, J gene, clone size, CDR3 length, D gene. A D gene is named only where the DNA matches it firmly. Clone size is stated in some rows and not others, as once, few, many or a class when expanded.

CDR3 protein: CASSLEEGPGNSPLHF
CDR3 DNA: TGTGCCAGCAGCTTAGAAGAGGGCCCGGGTAATTCACCCCTCCACTTT
V gene: TRBV7-9
J gene: TRBJ1-6
clone size: NA
CDR3 length: 16
D gene: NA

CDR3 protein: CASSSRDRNQPQHF
CDR3 DNA: TGTGCCAGCTCAAGCCGGGACAGAAATCAGCCCCAGCATTTT
V gene: TRBV18
J gene: TRBJ1-5
clone size: NA
CDR3 length: 14
D gene: TRBD1

CDR3 protein: CASSIGDRGSLGGYTF
CDR3 DNA: TGTGCCAGTAGTATTGGGGACAGGGGAAGTTTAGGTGGCTACACCTTC
V gene: TRBV19
J gene: TRBJ1-2
clone size: NA
CDR3 length: 16
D gene: TRBD1

CDR3 protein: CASSPGQVSSYEQYF
CDR3 DNA: TGTGCCAGCTCACCGGGACAGGTGAGCTCCTACGAGCAGTACTTC
V gene: TRBV28
J gene: TRBJ2-7
clone size: NA
CDR3 length: 15
D gene: TRBD1

CDR3 protein: CASSSIGQGSYEQYF
CDR3 DNA: TGTGCCAGCAGTTCAATCGGACAGGGTAGTTACGAGCAGTACTTC
V gene: TRBV28
J gene: TRBJ2-7
clone size: NA
CDR3 length: 15
D gene: TRBD1

CDR3 protein: CASSFLSPRQGGYGYTF
CDR3 DNA: TGTGCCAGCAGCTTCCTCTCTCCCCGACAGGGCGGCTATGGCTACACCTTC
V gene: TRBV7-2
J gene: TRBJ1-2
clone size: NA
CDR3 length: 17
D gene: TRBD1

CDR3 protein: CASARSNTGELFF
CDR3 DNA: TGTGCCAGCGCAAGATCGAACACCGGGGAGCTGTTTTTT
V gene: TRBV6-1
J gene: TRBJ2-2
clone size: NA
CDR3 length: 13
D gene: NA

CDR3 protein: CASSHGGIKRELFF
CDR3 DNA: TGTGCCAGCAGCCATGGGGGGATAAAGCGGGAGCTGTTTTTT
V gene: TRBV28
J gene: TRBJ2-2
clone size: NA
CDR3 length: 14
D gene: NA

CDR3 protein: CASSPRDREAFF
CDR3 DNA: TGTGCCAGCAGCCCCCGGGACAGAGAAGCTTTCTTT
V gene: TRBV7-9
J gene: TRBJ1-1
clone size: NA
CDR3 length: 12
D gene: TRBD1

CDR3 protein: CASSVASGLTHNEQFF
CDR3 DNA: TGTGCCAGCAGCGTCGCGAGTGGCCTTACCCACAATGAGCAGTTCTTC
V gene: TRBV9
J gene: TRBJ2-1
clone size: once
CDR3 length: 16
D gene: NA

CDR3 protein: CASSQENWGGTYEQYF
CDR3 DNA: TGCGCCAGCAGCCAAGAAAACTGGGGGGGTACCTACGAGCAGTACTTC
V gene: TRBV4-3
J gene: TRBJ2-7
clone size: NA
CDR3 length: 16
D gene: TRBD2

CDR3 protein: CASSSLSGVVYEQYF
CDR3 DNA: TGTGCCAGCAGTTCTTTGAGCGGGGTCGTCTACGAGCAGTACTTC
V gene: TRBV6-5
J gene: TRBJ2-7
clone size: once
CDR3 length: 15
D gene: TRBD2

CDR3 protein: CAISEVLAGGGSGANVLTF
CDR3 DNA: TGTGCCATCAGTGAGGTGCTAGCGGGAGGGGGCTCTGGGGCCAACGTCCTGACTTTC
V gene: TRBV10-3
J gene: TRBJ2-6
clone size: NA
CDR3 length: 19
D gene: TRBD2

CDR3 protein: CAISLRGGETQYF
CDR3 DNA: TGTGCCATCTCCCTCAGGGGTGGTGAGACCCAGTACTTC
V gene: TRBV10-3
J gene: TRBJ2-5
clone size: NA
CDR3 length: 13
D gene: NA

CDR3 protein: CASSPGTEDYEQYF
CDR3 DNA: TGCGCCAGCAGCCCTGGGACAGAGGACTACGAGCAGTACTTC
V gene: TRBV5-1
J gene: TRBJ2-7
clone size: NA
CDR3 length: 14
D gene: TRBD1

CDR3 protein: CASSESGWNGYTF
CDR3 DNA: TGTGCCAGCAGTGAATCCGGATGGAACGGCTACACCTTC
V gene: TRBV25-1
J gene: TRBJ1-2
clone size: NA
CDR3 length: 13
D gene: NA

CDR3 protein: CASSPLSSGHRMNTEAFF
CDR3 DNA: TGTGCCAGCAGTCCTCTGAGCTCGGGACATCGAATGAACACTGAAGCTTTCTTT
V gene: TRBV27
J gene: TRBJ1-1
clone size: NA
CDR3 length: 18
D gene: NA

CDR3 protein: CATSRDFEAPGFSGANVLTF
CDR3 DNA: TGTGCCACCAGCAGAGATTTTGAGGCGCCGGGCTTCTCTGGGGCCAACGTCCTGACTTTC
V gene: TRBV15
J gene: TRBJ2-6
clone size: NA
CDR3 length: 20
D gene: NA

CDR3 protein: CASRPGQTQYF
CDR3 DNA: TGTGCCAGCAGGCCAGGTCAGACCCAGTACTTC
V gene: TRBV2
J gene: TRBJ2-5
clone size: NA
CDR3 length: 11
D gene: NA

CDR3 protein: CATSRDTGPEAFF
CDR3 DNA: TGTGCCACCAGCAGAGATACGGGACCTGAAGCTTTCTTT
V gene: TRBV15
J gene: TRBJ1-1
clone size: NA
CDR3 length: 13
D gene: NA

CDR3 protein: CASSHGQNEKLFF
CDR3 DNA: TGTGCCAGCAGCCACGGACAGAATGAAAAACTGTTTTTT
V gene: TRBV6-6
J gene: TRBJ1-4
clone size: NA
CDR3 length: 13
D gene: NA

CDR3 protein: CASSPDRGIYGYTF
CDR3 DNA: TGCGCCAGCAGCCCCGACAGGGGGATCTATGGCTACACCTTC
V gene: TRBV5-1
J gene: TRBJ1-2
clone size: NA
CDR3 length: 14
D gene: TRBD1

CDR3 protein: CASSPGDSIGLVFEQFF
CDR3 DNA: TGTGCCAGTAGTCCGGGGGACTCTATCGGACTAGTGTTTGAGCAGTTCTTC
V gene: TRBV19
J gene: TRBJ2-1
clone size: once
CDR3 length: 17
D gene: TRBD2

CDR3 protein: CACSRQDGYTF
CDR3 DNA: TGTGCCTGCTCTCGCCAAGATGGCTACACCTTC
V gene: TRBV2
J gene: TRBJ1-2
clone size: few
CDR3 length: 11
D gene: NA

CDR3 protein: CASSLQGLGTDTQYF
CDR3 DNA: TGCGCCAGCAGCCTACAGGGGCTGGGCACAGATACGCAGTATTTT
V gene: TRBV5-1
J gene: TRBJ2-3
clone size: once
CDR3 length: 15
D gene: TRBD1

CDR3 protein: CARPGTGGYTGELFF
CDR3 DNA: TGTGCCAGACCAGGGACAGGGGGTTATACCGGGGAGCTGTTTTTT
V gene: TRBV30
J gene: TRBJ2-2
clone size: NA
CDR3 length: 15
D gene: TRBD1

CDR3 protein: CASRPRFAQETQYF
CDR3 DNA: TGTGCCAGCAGGCCCCGGTTTGCCCAAGAGACCCAGTACTTC
V gene: TRBV27
J gene: TRBJ2-5
clone size: NA
CDR3 length: 14
D gene: NA

CDR3 protein: CAWREESSDQPQHF
CDR3 DNA: TGTGCCTGGAGGGAAGAGTCGTCGGATCAGCCCCAGCATTTT
V gene: TRBV30
J gene: TRBJ1-5
clone size: NA
CDR3 length: 14
D gene: NA

CDR3 protein: CASSSAGTSSYEQYF
CDR3 DNA: TGTGCCAGCAGCTCAGCGGGGACTAGCTCCTACGAGCAGTACTTC
V gene: TRBV7-2
J gene: TRBJ2-7
clone size: NA
CDR3 length: 15
D gene: TRBD2

CDR3 protein: CASSFWDRGYEQYF
CDR3 DNA: TGTGCCAGCAGCTTCTGGGACAGGGGGTACGAGCAGTACTTC
V gene: TRBV7-2
J gene: TRBJ2-7
clone size: NA
CDR3 length: 14
D gene: TRBD1

CDR3 protein: CSVEGATQNTEAFF
CDR3 DNA: TGCAGCGTTGAAGGGGCGACCCAGAACACTGAAGCTTTCTTT
V gene: TRBV29-1
J gene: TRBJ1-1
clone size: NA
CDR3 length: 14
D gene: NA